This record looks at one T cell receptor (beta chain) sequence and its context. Original data processing: Amplifying reference gene primers gave estimates of nucleated cell counts. TCRdb keeps only in-frame clones here, not all; method: immunoSEQ multiplex PCR. V and J calls and clone size come straight from that table; D and trimming were deduced from the DNA. This table has some 250,000 clones, 80% to 85% appearing once. The sample comes from a study of blood T cell repertoires in COVID-19. Study overall: Acute and convalescent COVID-19 samples came from the United States, Italy and Spain.

Germline V gene lookup returns CDR1 MNHNY and CDR2 SVGAGI (reference sequence). V dropped 5 bases and J dropped 3; count of bases not matched to a gene: 12. This CDR3 spans 17 amino acids. The J gene is TRBJ1-1, the V gene TRBV6-6, with 10 bases fitting TRBD1. This TCR came from a man over 45 with active or convalescent COVID-19. Material for sequencing was peripheral blood. The CDR3 DNA reads TGTGCCAGCAGTCCCCCGGGACAGGGGAGGGGGGACACTGAAGCTTTCTTT. Its translation: CASSPPGQGRGDTEAFF.